Included here is one T cell receptor (beta chain) sequence, with context. Antigen specificity is unknown. This CDR3 contains 14 residues. 5' RACE that incorporated UMI labels was used to prepare the TRB cDNA libraries. No DNA is given; TCRdb re-called the 5' RACE reads and lists each CDR3 protein once. This table holds under 85,000 distinct CDR3 sequences. This sample was taken from a study of CXCR3-negative and CXCR3-positive naive CD8 T cells. Study-level results: For memory CD8+ cells diversity was much lower, but both naive subsets had comparably high diversity. Greater hydrophobicity was found in TRB CDR3s of CXCR3-positive naive cells than of CXCR3-negative naive cells. Similar levels of surface CD5 were seen between naive subsets; TCR strength was inferred from TRB CDR3 properties. Researchers reported similar TRBV-TRBJ usage in naive CXCR3-negative and CXCR3-positive cells, though memory differed.

Sequencing used naive CXCR3+ CD8+ T cells from blood. Indicated subset: CD45RO-CCR7+CD27+CD95- naive CD8+ T cells expressing CXCR3 (TNR3+). This TCR came from a human donor in good health. Some clones in this sample may be carry-over from other donors' samples. V and J are TRBV12-3 or TRBV12-4 and TRBJ2-2; with no DNA, the TCRdb D assignment of TRBD2 cannot be verified. The CDR3 protein is CASSRREGTGELFF.